Following are 5 T cell receptor beta chains from one sample sequenced in a study of cytomegalovirus exposure and HLA in healthy donors. The PCR ran on 60 Vbeta and 13 Jbeta primers. Profiled with immunoSEQ multiplex PCR; TCRdb holds only in-frame clones, not every one. This sample has 210,000 or so clones, with roughly 81% found just once. The sequenced sample consisted of PBMCs. These receptors came from a girl aged 2-10 years in good health and CMV-seronegative.

The chain is built from TRBV10-2 and TRBJ1-2; no clear D gene. CDR1 is WSHSY and CDR2 is SAAADI in the germline V gene. The CDR3 is 13 amino acids. V shed 6 bases and J shed 4 bases, with 12 bases lying between them. The CDR3 bases are TGCGCCAGCAGCGCGACACTGGTCTATGGCTACACCTTC. This codes for CASSATLVYGYTF.

This clone was detected only once. The chain combines TRBV7-8 with TRBJ1-3; no reliable D call. The CDR3 extends over 20 amino acids. CDR1 and CDR2 (germline): SGHVS, FQNEAQ. Trimming left V 2 bases short and J 4 bases short, with 27 bases between. The CDR3 here is CASSLSYEGVPGTLGNTIYF. The CDR3 DNA sequence: TGTGCCAGCAGCTTATCCTACGAAGGCGTGCCAGGAACTTTAGGAAACACCATATATTTT.

The rearrangement links TRBV6-5 to TRBJ1-1; 7 bases align to TRBD1. From germline, CDR1 is MNHEY and CDR2 SVGAGI. This CDR3 contains 15 residues. Trimming at V came to 0 bases and at J to 5 bases, leaving 6 bases not matched to a gene. The CDR3 DNA reads TGTGCCAGCAGTTACTCGAACAGGGGAAGGACTGAAGCTTTCTTT. Translated: CASSYSNRGRTEAFF.

V gene TRBV30 combines with J gene TRBJ2-5; D gene ambiguous. The germline V and J ends were trimmed by 1 base and 7 bases, with 13 bases remaining between them. Germline V gene data show CDR1 as GTSNPN and CDR2 as SVGIG (reference sequence). This CDR3 is built from 13 residues. DNA of the CDR3: TGTGCCTGGAGTGGACTGTCCTTTATGACCCAGTACTTC. Its protein is CAWSGLSFMTQYF.

Concerning this clone itself: This CDR3 is also generated by other DNA sequences in the sample. The chain is built from TRBV30 and TRBJ1-2; no clear D gene. Germline loops: CDR1 GTSNPN, CDR2 SVGIG (reference sequence). The CDR3 has 12 residues. Trimming stripped 1 base from V and 1 base from J, with 4 bases between. The CDR3 DNA reads as TGTGCCTGGAGTGGAGTTAACTATGGCTACACCTTC. Translation: CAWSGVNYGYTF.